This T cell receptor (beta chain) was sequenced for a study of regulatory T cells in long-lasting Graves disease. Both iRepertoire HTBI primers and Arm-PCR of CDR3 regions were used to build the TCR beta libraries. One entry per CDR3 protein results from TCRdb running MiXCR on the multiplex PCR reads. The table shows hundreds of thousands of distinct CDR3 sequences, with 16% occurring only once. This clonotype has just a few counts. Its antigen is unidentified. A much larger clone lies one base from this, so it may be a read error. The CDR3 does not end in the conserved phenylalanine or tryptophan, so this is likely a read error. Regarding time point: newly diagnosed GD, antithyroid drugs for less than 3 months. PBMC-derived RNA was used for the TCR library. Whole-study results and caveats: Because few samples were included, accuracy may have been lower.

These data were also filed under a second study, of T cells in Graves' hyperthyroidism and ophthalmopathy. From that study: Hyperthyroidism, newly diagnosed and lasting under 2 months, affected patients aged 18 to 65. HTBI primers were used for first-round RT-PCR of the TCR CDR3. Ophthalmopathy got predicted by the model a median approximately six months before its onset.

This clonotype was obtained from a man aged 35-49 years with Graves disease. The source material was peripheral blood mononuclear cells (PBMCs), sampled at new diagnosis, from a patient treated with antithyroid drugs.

The CDR3 DNA reads TGCAGTGGACGATGGGGCGGAAAAGAGACCCAGTACTCC. Protein sequence: CSGRWGGKETQYS. The chain couples TRBV20-1 to TRBJ2-5; tentatively, D is TRBD1 (5 bases). The length of the CDR3 is 13 residues. The germline gives CDR1 DFQATT, CDR2 SNEGSKA (reference sequence). V lost 7 bases to trimming and J lost 3 bases, with 15 bases between them.